The 30 T cell receptor beta chains given below trace back to one sample, sequenced in a study of T cell repertoires in cytomegalovirus infection (dated by TCRdb to between 2018 and 2021). Sequencing was carried out with an Illumina HiSeq 1500. Starting from the raw public reads, TCRdb applied fastp trimming at Q25, assembled clones with MiXCR and retained in-frame beta chains. A single entry per CDR3 protein holds the most common genes and DNA from its merged rows. In this sample the table shows approximately 500,000 distinct CDR3 sequences, 16% of which occur a single time. The leading ten clones occupy more than 20% of the sample. Sequences were obtained from CD8+ T cells from PBMCs. Receptors were obtained from a human donor in good health (CMV status not recorded). Some clones in this sample may be carry-over from other donors' samples.

The chain joins TRBV12-3 or TRBV12-4 to TRBJ2-7, with 9 positions matching TRBD1. The CDR3 runs 15 residues. V shed 1 base, J shed 3 bases, and the junction held 4 bases outside the gene matches. The CDR3 sequence is CASSLDGTGSYEQYF. The CDR3 DNA is TGTGCCAGCAGTTTAGACGGGACAGGGAGCTACGAGCAGTACTTC.

On this clonotype: This sequence may be a read error, since a much larger clone differs from it by one base. This likely comes from a read error, as the CDR3 has no conserved phenylalanine or tryptophan at its end. The CDR3 loop is CATPSHTGSSYNEQFL. CDR3 bases: TGTGCCACTCCCTCTCATACTGGATCCTCCTACAATGAGCAGTTCTTA. The chain links TRBV11-2 to TRBJ2-1; no definite D call. The V gene's germline CDR1 is SGHAT and CDR2 FQNNGV. CDR3 size: 16 residues. V dropped 10 bases and J dropped 0 bases, with 19 bases sitting between them.

This clonotype was seen ten or more times. The chain links TRBV7-9 to TRBJ2-2; no definite D call. This CDR3 region has 12 residues. Germline assignment: CDR1 SEHNR and CDR2 FQNEAQ (reference sequence). V lost 5 bases, J lost 10 bases, and 11 bases lay in between. This CDR3 reads CASSPQIMELFF. CDR3 nucleotide sequence: TGTGCCAGCAGCCCTCAGATTATGGAGCTGTTTTTT.

This clonotype occurred many times. The V gene is TRBV11-2, the J gene TRBJ1-2; weak D call: TRBD1 (6 bases). Trimming shortened V by 5 bases and J by 8 bases, and 18 bases separated the two germline ends. CDR1 and CDR2 from the germline V gene are SGHAT and FQNNGV. The CDR3 has 14 amino acids. In DNA, the CDR3 is TGTGCCAGCAGCACCTCGGACAGAACGCAGGGCTACACCTTC. Translation gives CASSTSDRTQGYTF. The complete variable domain, with remaining parts taken from reference TRBV11-2 and TRBJ1-2, reads EAGVAQSPRYKIIEKRQSVAFWCNPISGHATLYWYQQILGQGPKLLIQFQNNGVVDDSQLPKDRFSAERLKGVDSTLKIQPAKLEDSAVYLCASSTSDRTQGYTFGSGTRLTVV.

This clonotype was seen more than once but under ten times. The gene calls are TRBV5-4 and TRBJ2-5, with D perhaps matching TRBD1 (5 bases). The CDR3 consists of 16 residues. The germline V gene encodes CDR1 SGHNT and CDR2 YYREEE (reference sequence). V dropped 0 bases and J dropped 2 bases, with 14 bases sitting between them. In DNA form, the CDR3 reads TGTGCCAGCAGCTTGGTAGGGGCAGGACCACAAGAGACCCAGTACTTC. Encoded protein: CASSLVGAGPQETQYF.

The gene calls are TRBV5-4 and TRBJ2-1; no firm D call. V gave up 0 bases and J gave up 2 bases, with 6 bases separating them. Germline lookup yields CDR1 SGHNT and CDR2 YYREEE (reference sequence). The CDR3 has 14 residues. This chain's CDR3 is CASSLDWTYNEQFF. As DNA, the CDR3 is TGTGCCAGCAGCTTGGACTGGACCTACAATGAGCAGTTCTTC.

The J gene is TRBJ2-1, the V gene TRBV2; possibly TRBD1 or TRBD2 for D (6 bases each). The germline gives CDR1 SNHLY, CDR2 FYNNEI. CDR3 size: 16 residues. V was trimmed by 7 bases and J by 7 bases, leaving 23 bases between them. The CDR3, as DNA: TGTGCCAGCACGAAGGAGGGACACAGGGCCTGGAATGAGCAGTTCTTC. Translation gives CASTKEGHRAWNEQFF.

The V gene is TRBV28, the J gene TRBJ1-2; 7 nucleotides align to TRBD1. This CDR3 region has 16 residues. Germline V gene data show CDR1 as MDHEN and CDR2 as SYDVKM. Losses at the gene ends were 1 base for V and 7 bases for J; bases not matched to a gene: 12. CDR3 DNA: TGTGCCAGCAGTTTATTCAGGAAGGGGGCGTCAGGTGGCTACACCTTC. It translates to CASSLFRKGASGGYTF.

This clonotype was detected ten times or more. This sequence joins TRBV7-9 and TRBJ2-1, with D perhaps matching TRBD2 (6 bases). With 7 bases removed from V and 8 bases from J, the gap between germline ends came to 21 bases. This CDR3 has 15 residues. CDR1 and CDR2 (germline): SEHNR, FQNEAQ (reference sequence). The CDR3 loop is CASTAFPGGNYEQFF. CDR3 DNA sequence: TGTGCCAGCACCGCCTTTCCCGGGGGTAACTATGAGCAGTTCTTC. Based on the CDR3 plus reference TRBV7-9 and TRBJ2-1, the full variable domain is DTGVSQNPRHKITKRGQNVTFRCDPISEHNRLYWYRQTLGQGPEFLTYFQNEAQLEKSRLLSDRFSAERPKGSFSTLEIQRTEQGDSAMYLCASTAFPGGNYEQFFGPGTRLTVL.

This clonotype appeared many times. The gene calls are TRBV27 and TRBJ2-7; D might be TRBD1 (5 bases). Germline CDR1 is MNHEY and CDR2 is SMNVEV (reference sequence). The CDR3 extends over 14 amino acids. V was clipped by 1 base and J by 5 bases, with 12 bases between them. The CDR3 nucleotides are TGTGCCAGCAGTTTATGGCAGGGTAACGACGAGCAGTACTTC. This translates into CASSLWQGNDEQYF.

The V gene is TRBV28, the J gene TRBJ1-1, with D hard to call. CDR3 size: 12 residues. V dropped 10 bases and J dropped 1 base, with 10 bases sitting between them. Germline CDR1 and CDR2: MDHEN and SYDVKM. This chain's CDR3 is CATRRQNTEAFF. The CDR3 bases are TGTGCCACCAGGCGACAGAACACTGAAGCTTTCTTT. The entire variable domain, with the rest obtained from reference TRBV28 and TRBJ1-1, is as follows: DVKVTQSSRYLVKRTGEKVFLECVQDMDHENMFWYRQDPGLGLRLIYFSYDVKMKEKGDIPEGYSVSREKKERFSLILESASTNQTSMYLCATRRQNTEAFFGQGTRLTVV.

This sequence joins TRBV4-2 and TRBJ2-3; 8 nucleotides line up with TRBD2. This CDR3 comprises 18 residues. Germline-derived CDR1 and CDR2 are LGHNA and YNFKEQ. V was clipped by 2 bases and J by 3 bases; unmatched bases: 13. In nucleotides, the CDR3 is TGTGCCAGCAGCCAACGCCCCGTTTCTCGCGGGAGGACAGATACGCAGTATTTT. Translated: CASSQRPVSRGRTDTQYF.

This clonotype was seen only a few times. This chain uses TRBV7-9 with TRBJ1-1; unclear D gene. Trimming removed 7 bases at V and 1 base at J, with 10 bases between. CDR3 size: 13 residues. CDR1 and CDR2 from the germline V gene are SEHNR and FQNEAQ (reference sequence). The CDR3 bases are TGTGCCAGCATCATGGACGGGAACACTGAAGCTTTCTTT. This codes for CASIMDGNTEAFF.

This clonotype came up many times. This chain connects TRBV28 to TRBJ2-7, with TRBD1 identical over 10 bases. The CDR3 length is 16 residues. V lost 3 bases to trimming and J lost 6 bases; unmatched junction nucleotides: 11. Germline CDR1 is MDHEN and CDR2 is SYDVKM. As DNA, the CDR3 is TGTGCCAGCAGTTTGGGAGGGGGACAGGGGTTCCGCGAGCAGTACTTC. Amino acid sequence: CASSLGGGQGFREQYF.

This clonotype was counted many times. The chain links TRBV12-3 or TRBV12-4 to TRBJ2-1; 8 bases are shared with TRBD2. The CDR3 length is 14 residues. Trimming cost V 4 bases and J 16 bases; bases outside gene matches: 15. The CDR3 protein is CASSSAGGGGPSFF. For the CDR3, the DNA is TGTGCCAGCAGTTCCGCGGGGGGTGGCGGCCCCTCCTTCTTC.

The sample holds a few counts of this clonotype. This chain connects TRBV19 to TRBJ2-5; D not certain. The CDR3 is 15 amino acids. V dropped 3 bases and J dropped 3 bases, with 14 bases sitting between them. Per germline, CDR1 LNHDA and CDR2 SQIVND (reference sequence). For the CDR3, the DNA is TGTGCCAGTAGTATGGCGGTTCCCGCTGAAGAGACCCAGTACTTC. It yields the protein CASSMAVPAEETQYF.

In its sample, this clonotype was seen many times. This chain connects TRBV4-1 to TRBJ2-7; 7 positions match TRBD1. Germline trimming cut 0 bases from V and 3 bases from J; bases unmatched to any gene: 5. From germline, CDR1 is MGHRA and CDR2 YSYEKL. The CDR3 is 15 residues long. Here the CDR3 DNA reads TGCGCCAGCAGCCAAGATAGGGGGCTCGGCTACGAGCAGTACTTC. Translating it yields CASSQDRGLGYEQYF.

In the case of this clonotype: Germline and junction disagree at one end, which may indicate a read error. The V and J genes are TRBV4-2 and TRBJ1-1; TRBD1 is a possible D gene (6 bases). The germline gives CDR1 LGHNA, CDR2 YNFKEQ. CDR3 length equals 15 residues. The CDR3 sequence is CASSQVNRVGTEAFF. The CDR3 DNA sequence: TGTGCCAGCAGTCAAGTAAACAGGGTAGGCACTGAAGCTTTCTTT.

A remark on this clonotype: A much bigger clone sits one base away, suggesting this may be a read error. The V and J genes are TRBV6-5 and TRBJ2-3; D may be TRBD1 (6 bases). The germline V gene has CDR1 MNHEY and CDR2 SVGAGI. The CDR3 loop spans 17 amino acids. CDR3 in DNA: TGTGCCAGCAGTTACCGCGGCAGGGGCCTTAGCACAGATACGCAGGATTTT. Its protein is CASSYRGRGLSTDTQDF.

This clonotype turned up a few times. The rearrangement joins TRBV19 to TRBJ1-6; D ambiguous. Deletions cut 7 bases from V and 6 bases from J, with 22 bases between. This CDR3 is built from 17 residues. Germline V lookup: CDR1 LNHDA, CDR2 SQIVND (reference sequence). As DNA, the CDR3 is TGTGCCAGTACCTCAATTAGGGCAGGAAAACTTAATTCACCCCTCCACTTT. Encoded protein: CASTSIRAGKLNSPLHF. The full variable domain, its missing parts supplied by reference TRBV19 and TRBJ1-6, is DGGITQSPKYLFRKEGQNVTLSCEQNLNHDAMYWYRQDPGQGLRLIYYSQIVNDFQKGDIAEGYSVSREKKESFPLTVTSAQKNPTAFYLCASTSIRAGKLNSPLHFGNGTRLTVT.

This clonotype has ten or more counts. This sequence joins TRBV28 and TRBJ1-2, with 10 positions matching TRBD1. The CDR3 has 16 residues. Trimming removed 6 bases from V and 4 bases from J; junction bases left unmatched: 11. CDR1 MDHEN and CDR2 SYDVKM come from the germline V gene. The CDR3 DNA reads as TGTGCCAGCAGCATTTCGGTGACAGGGGGCGCCTATGGCTACACCTTC. As protein: CASSISVTGGAYGYTF.

This chain uses TRBV30 with TRBJ1-3; D call uncertain. The CDR3 loop spans 12 amino acids. Germline V CDR1 and CDR2: GTSNPN, SVGIG (reference sequence). V was shortened by 3 bases and J by 1 base, with 4 bases between the two germline ends. The CDR3 DNA reads as TGTGCCTGGAGGGGGTCTGGAAACACCATATATTTT. Translated: CAWRGSGNTIYF.

This clonotype was detected many times. The chain carries TRBV7-9 and TRBJ1-2; unclear D gene. Germline V gene data show CDR1 as SEHNR and CDR2 as FQNEAQ (reference sequence). Trimming removed 0 bases from V and 4 bases from J, with 6 bases in between. This CDR3 is built from 13 residues. This CDR3 reads CASSLASIYGYTF. CDR3 coding DNA: TGTGCCAGCAGCTTAGCCAGTATCTATGGCTACACCTTC.

This clonotype was counted ten times or more. This chain connects TRBV6-6 to TRBJ2-5; either TRBD1 or TRBD2 may supply D (6 bases each). Trimming left V 5 bases short and J 5 bases short, with 21 bases between. The germline V gene encodes CDR1 MNHNY and CDR2 SVGAGI (reference sequence). This CDR3 has 16 residues. CDR3 region: CASSPRDNQITETQYF. The CDR3 DNA reads as TGTGCCAGCAGTCCGCGGGACAACCAGATTACGGAGACCCAGTACTTC.

This clonotype turned up a few times. The genes are TRBV7-6 and TRBJ2-5; D is unclear. Trimming left V 1 base short and J 5 bases short, with 5 bases between. Per germline, CDR1 SGHVS and CDR2 FNYEAQ. CDR3 length: 12 residues. This CDR3 reads CASSLDWETQYF. CDR3 in DNA: TGTGCCAGCAGCTTAGACTGGGAGACCCAGTACTTC.

The V call is TRBV28, the J call TRBJ2-2; 11 bases align to TRBD1. CDR3 size: 15 residues. The V and J ends lost 6 bases and 7 bases, in that order; junction bases with no gene match: 7. The germline gives CDR1 MDHEN, CDR2 SYDVKM. CDR3: CASSQDRGLSGELFF. The CDR3 region has the DNA TGTGCCAGCAGCCAGGACAGGGGGCTAAGCGGGGAGCTGTTTTTT.

The rearrangement uses TRBV28 and TRBJ2-3, with D tentatively TRBD1 (5 bases). The CDR3 totals 13 residues. Germline CDR1 reads MDHEN; CDR2 reads SYDVKM. V was trimmed by 7 bases and J by 2 bases, leaving 10 bases between them. The CDR3 loop reads CASIAGYTDTQYF. The CDR3 DNA reads as TGTGCCAGCATAGCAGGGTACACAGATACGCAGTATTTT.

This sequence joins TRBV19 and TRBJ2-2; no clear D gene. V lost 6 bases and J lost 3, with 5 bases in between. Germline loops: CDR1 LNHDA, CDR2 SQIVND (reference sequence). This CDR3 is built from 12 residues. CDR3 sequence reads: CASRKHTGELFF. In nucleotides, the CDR3 is TGTGCCAGTAGGAAGCACACCGGGGAGCTGTTTTTT. The full variable domain, in which reference TRBV19 and TRBJ2-2 provide the parts outside the CDR3, is DGGITQSPKYLFRKEGQNVTLSCEQNLNHDAMYWYRQDPGQGLRLIYYSQIVNDFQKGDIAEGYSVSREKKESFPLTVTSAQKNPTAFYLCASRKHTGELFFGEGSRLTVL.

This clonotype has ten or more counts. This sequence joins TRBV7-9 and TRBJ2-3; TRBD2 agrees at 7 bases. Germline CDR1 SEHNR, CDR2 FQNEAQ (reference sequence). With 3 bases clipped from V and 4 bases from J, the junction kept 1 base outside the gene matches. The CDR3 contains 13 residues. DNA for the CDR3: TGTGCCAGCAGCTTGACTAGCCCAGATACGCAGTATTTT. Protein: CASSLTSPDTQYF.

The chain has TRBV7-9 and TRBJ2-5; perhaps TRBD2 as D (5 bases). The CDR3 contains 13 residues. CDR1 SEHNR and CDR2 FQNEAQ come from the germline V gene (reference sequence). The V gene lost 6 bases and the J gene lost 2 bases, with 10 bases spanning the gap. The CDR3 loop reads CASSPGKQETQYF. CDR3 in DNA: TGTGCCAGCAGTCCCGGGAAACAAGAGACCCAGTACTTC.